The present TCR beta chain was sequenced within a study of control samples from healthy donors and cancer patients. The germline CDR1 and CDR2 sequences are MNHNY and SVGAGI (reference sequence). V lost 6 bases to trimming and J lost 5 bases, with 14 bases between them. This CDR3 contains 15 residues. The count of this clone is one. Generated by immunoSEQ multiplex PCR, the TCRdb table keeps only in-frame clones and is missing some. The data contain about 160,000 clones, roughly 95% of them singletons. This clonotype was obtained from a woman in her 30s in good health. The sample consisted of blood. The genes are TRBV6-6 and TRBJ1-6; weak D call: TRBD1 (6 bases). The CDR3 sequence is CASRPVQGDNSPLHF. The CDR3 nucleotides read TGTGCCAGCAGACCAGTACAGGGAGATAATTCACCCCTCCACTTT.